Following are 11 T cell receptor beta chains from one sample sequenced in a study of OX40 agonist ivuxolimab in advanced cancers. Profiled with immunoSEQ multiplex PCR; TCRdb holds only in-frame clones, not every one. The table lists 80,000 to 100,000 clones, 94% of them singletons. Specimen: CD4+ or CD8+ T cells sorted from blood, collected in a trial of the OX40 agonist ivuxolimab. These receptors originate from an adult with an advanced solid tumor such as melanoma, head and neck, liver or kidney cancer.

Here the CDR3 DNA reads TGCGCCAGCAGCCAGGATAGCGGGGGGGAGGCAGATACGCAGTATTTT. It encodes CASSQDSGGEADTQYF. This chain joins TRBV4-3 and TRBJ2-3, with 11 bases that match TRBD2. In germline, CDR1 is LGHNA, CDR2 YSLEER. There are 16 residues in the CDR3. V was pared by 3 bases and J by 4 bases, with 6 bases of the junction left unmatched.

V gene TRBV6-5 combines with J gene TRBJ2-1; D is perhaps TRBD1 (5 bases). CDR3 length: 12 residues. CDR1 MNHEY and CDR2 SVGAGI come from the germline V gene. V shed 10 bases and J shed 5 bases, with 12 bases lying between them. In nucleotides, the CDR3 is TGTGCCACCACCCTAGGGGACAATGAGCAGTTCTTC. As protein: CATTLGDNEQFF.

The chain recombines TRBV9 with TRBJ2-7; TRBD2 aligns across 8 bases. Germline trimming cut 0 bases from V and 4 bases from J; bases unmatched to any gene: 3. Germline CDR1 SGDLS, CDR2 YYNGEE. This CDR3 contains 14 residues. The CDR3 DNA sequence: TGTGCCAGCAGCGTAGGCCAGCGGGAGTACGAGCAGTACTTC. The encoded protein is CASSVGQREYEQYF.

CDR3 nucleotides: TGTGCCTGGAGTCTCTGGGATCTGGACAGGGAAAAACTGTTTTTT. Translation: CAWSLWDLDREKLFF. The chain has TRBV30 and TRBJ1-4; 7 nucleotides agree with TRBD1. The trim removed 2 bases at V and 8 bases at J, leaving 11 bases unmatched. The CDR3 totals 15 residues. The germline V gene encodes CDR1 GTSNPN and CDR2 SVGIG (reference sequence).

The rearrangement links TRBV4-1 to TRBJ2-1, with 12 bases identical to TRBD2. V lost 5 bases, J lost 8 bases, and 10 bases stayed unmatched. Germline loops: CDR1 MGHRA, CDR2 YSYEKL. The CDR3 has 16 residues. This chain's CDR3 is CASSKRLAGDEDEQFF. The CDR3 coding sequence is TGCGCCAGCAGCAAACGACTAGCGGGAGACGAGGATGAGCAGTTCTTC.

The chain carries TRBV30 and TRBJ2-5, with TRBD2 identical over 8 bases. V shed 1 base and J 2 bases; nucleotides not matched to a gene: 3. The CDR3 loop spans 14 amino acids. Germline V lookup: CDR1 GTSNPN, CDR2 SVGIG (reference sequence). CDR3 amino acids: CAWSELAEQETQYF. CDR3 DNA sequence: TGTGCCTGGAGTGAACTAGCGGAGCAAGAGACCCAGTACTTC.

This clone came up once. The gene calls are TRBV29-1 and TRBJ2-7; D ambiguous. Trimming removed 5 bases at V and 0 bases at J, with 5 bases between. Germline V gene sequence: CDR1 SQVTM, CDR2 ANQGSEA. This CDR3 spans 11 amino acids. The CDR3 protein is CSVFSSYEQYF. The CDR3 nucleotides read TGCAGCGTTTTCAGCTCCTACGAGCAGTACTTC.

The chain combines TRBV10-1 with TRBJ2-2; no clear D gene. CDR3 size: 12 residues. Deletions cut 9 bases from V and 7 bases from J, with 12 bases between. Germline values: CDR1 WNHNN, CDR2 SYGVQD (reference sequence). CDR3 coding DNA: TGCGCCAGTAGTTTCTTAGGCGGGGAGCTGTTTTTT. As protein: CASSFLGGELFF.

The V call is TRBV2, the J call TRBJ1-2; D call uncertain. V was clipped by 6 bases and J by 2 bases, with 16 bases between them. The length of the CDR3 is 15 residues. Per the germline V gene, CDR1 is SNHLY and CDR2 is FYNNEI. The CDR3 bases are TGTGCCAGCAGCCTTAGTGGGCTCGGGAACTATGGCTACACCTTC. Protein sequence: CASSLSGLGNYGYTF.

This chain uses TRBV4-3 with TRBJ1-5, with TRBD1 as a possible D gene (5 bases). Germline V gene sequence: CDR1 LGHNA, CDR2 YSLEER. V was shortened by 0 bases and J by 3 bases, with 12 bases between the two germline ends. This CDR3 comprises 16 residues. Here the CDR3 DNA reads TGCGCCAGCAGCCAAGAATCCGGGGGGTTCAATCAGCCCCAGCATTTT. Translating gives CASSQESGGFNQPQHF.

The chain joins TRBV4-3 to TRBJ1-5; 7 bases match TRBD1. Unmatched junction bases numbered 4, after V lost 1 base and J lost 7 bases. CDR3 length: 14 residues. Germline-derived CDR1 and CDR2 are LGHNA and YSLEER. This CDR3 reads CASSQGGGSQPQHF. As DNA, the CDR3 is TGCGCCAGCAGCCAAGGAGGGGGCAGCCAGCCCCAGCATTTT.